These 9 T cell receptor beta chains were all obtained from the same sample, sequenced in a study of patients and donors after allogeneic stem cell transplantation. TCRdb redid the calling of the RT-PCR reads with MiXCR, one entry per CDR3 protein. The data hold about 230,000 distinct CDR3 sequences, with roughly an eighth observed a single time. Sequencing was done on a sample of blood, either unsorted or a sorted T cell fraction (not recorded which). All receptors come from a human donor who was either an allogeneic HSCT recipient or a stem cell or donor lymphocyte infusion donor (not recorded which). It is not recorded whose cells these are; they may come from a transplant donor.

This clonotype was picked up many times. The gene calls are TRBV11-2 and TRBJ1-6, with unresolved D. CDR3 length equals 17 residues. Trimming took 1 base from V and 14 from J, leaving 24 bases between them. Germline loops: CDR1 SGHAT, CDR2 FQNNGV. The CDR3 DNA reads as TGTGCCAGCAGCTTAGGGTCGGTATTGGTCGCCACCTCCACCCTCCACTTT. This translates into CASSLGSVLVATSTLHF.

The CDR3 DNA follows: TGTGCCAGCAGCCCAGACTCCGCTCGGAGCTCCTACGAGCAGTACTTC. Its translation: CASSPDSARSSYEQYF. This rearrangement joins TRBV7-2 to TRBJ2-7; unclear D gene. Trimming left V 5 bases short and J 0 bases short, with 17 bases between. The CDR3 runs 16 residues. Germline CDR1 SGHTA, CDR2 FQGNSA.

The rearrangement joins TRBV12-3 or TRBV12-4 to TRBJ2-1; TRBD2 matches at 7 bases. The CDR3 has 15 amino acids. V dropped 6 bases and J dropped 2; count of bases not matched to a gene: 7. CDR3 bases: TGTGCCAGCAGCAACCTAGCGGAGACCTACAATGAGCAGTTCTTC. Translated: CASSNLAETYNEQFF.

The table lists this clonotype with a few counts. The V gene is TRBV5-1, the J gene TRBJ2-5; 8 bases align to TRBD1. The germline V gene has CDR1 SGHRS and CDR2 YFSETQ. V was pared by 4 bases and J by 5 bases, with 10 bases of the junction left unmatched. The CDR3 extends over 15 amino acids. Here the CDR3 reads CASSDGQGSGETQYF. The CDR3 DNA reads as TGCGCCAGCAGCGACGGACAGGGATCGGGGGAGACCCAGTACTTC. Full variable domain (missing parts from reference TRBV5-1 and TRBJ2-5): KAGVTQTPRYLIKTRGQQVTLSCSPISGHRSVSWYQQTPGQGLQFLFEYFSETQRNKGNFPGRFSGRQFSNSRSEMNVSTLELGDSALYLCASSDGQGSGETQYFGPGTRLLVL.

This chain links TRBV2 with TRBJ1-6; D is possibly TRBD1 (6 bases). V lost 2 bases to trimming and J lost 7 bases, with 12 bases between them. Germline loops: CDR1 SNHLY, CDR2 FYNNEI. This CDR3 region has 15 residues. CDR3 nucleotide sequence: TGTGCCAGCAGTGAAAGGGGGTCAGGGAATTCACCCCTCCACTTT. As protein: CASSERGSGNSPLHF. The full variable domain, rest sourced from reference TRBV2 and TRBJ1-6, is EPEVTQTPSHQVTQMGQEVILRCVPISNHLYFYWYRQILGQKVEFLVSFYNNEISEKSEIFDDQFSVERPDGSNFTLKIRSTKLEDSAMYFCASSERGSGNSPLHFGNGTRLTVT.

The chain has TRBV7-7 and TRBJ2-5; 11 bases align to TRBD1. This CDR3 spans 16 amino acids. Germline trimming cut 5 bases from V and 2 bases from J; bases unmatched to any gene: 7. In germline, CDR1 is SSHAT, CDR2 FNYEAQ (reference sequence). The CDR3 sequence: CASSPWTGGQQETQYF. The CDR3 region has the DNA TGTGCCAGCAGCCCGTGGACAGGGGGCCAACAAGAGACCCAGTACTTC.

This clonotype was seen a few times. The rearrangement links TRBV7-8 to TRBJ2-2, with D tentatively TRBD1 (6 bases). This CDR3 comprises 17 residues. Trimming removed 8 bases at V and 3 bases at J, with 22 bases between. The germline V gene encodes CDR1 SGHVS and CDR2 FQNEAQ. CDR3 nucleotides: TGTGCCAGCCTACACCCTAATGGGGGCCTGGACACCGGGGAGCTGTTTTTT. Its protein product is CASLHPNGGLDTGELFF.

The chain combines TRBV11-3 with TRBJ2-3, with D perhaps being TRBD1 or TRBD2 (7 bases each). CDR1 is SGHNT, CDR2 YENEEA, per germline. Trimming stripped 5 bases from V and 4 bases from J, with 13 bases between. This CDR3 is 14 amino acids long. CDR3 DNA: TGTGCCAGCAGCCCAGGGGGGGGGTCAGATACGCAGTATTTT. It translates to CASSPGGGSDTQYF.

This clonotype was counted a few times. The chain combines TRBV12-3 or TRBV12-4 with TRBJ2-7; D gene unclear. Trimming removed 2 bases from V and 3 bases from J, with 8 bases in between. The CDR3 length is 13 residues. Here the CDR3 DNA reads TGTGCCAGCAGTTTAAACACCGGCTACGAGCAGTACTTC. This encodes CASSLNTGYEQYF.